The 4 T cell receptor beta chains below all came from one sample that was sequenced in a study of cytomegalovirus exposure and HLA in healthy donors. The PCR used 60 Vbeta and 13 Jbeta primers. The assay was immunoSEQ multiplex PCR, and TCRdb's table has in-frame clones only and misses some. The top ten hold less than 9% of the sample, which has 150,000 to 200,000 clones, about four fifths seen once. What was sequenced was PBMCs. The receptors stem from a man aged 30 to 45 in good health and CMV-seropositive.

This chain uses TRBV14 with TRBJ2-2; 7 bases fit TRBD2. There are 17 residues in the CDR3. Germline V gene data show CDR1 as SGHDN and CDR2 as FVKESK. The V gene end was trimmed by 2 bases and the J gene end by 2 bases; junction bases not matched to a gene: 8. In nucleotides, the CDR3 is TGTGCCAGCAGCCAACCGGGGCGGGAGTTTAACACCGGGGAGCTGTTTTTT. Its translation: CASSQPGREFNTGELFF.

This chain uses TRBV7-9 with TRBJ1-1, with TRBD1 identical over 8 bases. CDR3 length: 13 residues. CDR1 SEHNR and CDR2 FQNEAQ come from the germline V gene (reference sequence). J gave up 4 bases and V 5 bases, and 3 bases lay outside the gene matches. This CDR3 is CASSPDRATEAFF. DNA of the CDR3: TGTGCCAGCAGCCCGGACAGGGCCACTGAAGCTTTCTTT.

The rearrangement joins TRBV5-1 to TRBJ2-5; no clear D gene. This CDR3 spans 12 amino acids. Germline-derived CDR1 and CDR2 are SGHRS and YFSETQ. Trimming stripped 0 bases from V and 5 bases from J, with 5 bases between. DNA for the CDR3: TGCGCCAGCAGCTTGGCCGAGGAGACCCAGTACTTC. Protein product: CASSLAEETQYF.

The chain joins TRBV7-2 to TRBJ1-5; weak D call: TRBD1 (6 bases). The CDR3 covers 15 residues. Germline V gene lookup returns CDR1 SGHTA and CDR2 FQGNSA. The germline V and J ends were trimmed by 5 bases and 2 bases, with 13 bases remaining between them. The CDR3 DNA sequence: TGTGCCAGCAGCAGAAACCCAGGGGGCAATCAGCCCCAGCATTTT. This encodes CASSRNPGGNQPQHF.